A single sample is the source of the 10 T cell receptor beta chains below, sequenced in a study of control samples from healthy donors and cancer patients. Only in-frame clones appear in the TCRdb table, and some are missing; sequencing was by immunoSEQ multiplex PCR. The data show roughly 39,000 clones, 92% seen once. The source material was blood. The receptor source for this set is a woman in her fifties or sixties in good health.

The rearrangement uses TRBV6-1 and TRBJ2-1; D is unclear. V lost 1 base and J 4 bases, leaving 8 bases between the germline ends. The CDR3 covers 14 residues. Germline lookup yields CDR1 MNHNS and CDR2 SASEGT. CDR3 DNA sequence: TGTGCCAGCAGTGAAGGCTTCAGGTACAATGAGCAGTTCTTC. Its translation is CASSEGFRYNEQFF.

This clone came up once. V is TRBV11-3 and J is TRBJ2-7; D is unclear. The germline V gene has CDR1 SGHNT and CDR2 YENEEA. The CDR3 runs to 13 residues. V was clipped by 1 base and J by 3 bases, with 7 bases between them. In DNA form, the CDR3 reads TGTGCCAGCAGCTTAGGACCCCTCTACGAGCAGTACTTC. This sequence encodes CASSLGPLYEQYF. Full variable domain (rest looked up from reference TRBV11-3 and TRBJ2-7): EAGVVQSPRYKIIEKKQPVAFWCNPISGHNTLYWYLQNLGQGPELLIRYENEEAVDDSQLPKDRFSAERLKGVDSTLKIQPAELGDSAVYLCASSLGPLYEQYFGPGTRLTVT.

DNA for the CDR3: TGTGCCAGCAGTTTATTCAGAACTGAAGCTTTCTTT. Its translation: CASSLFRTEAFF. This chain joins TRBV28 and TRBJ1-1; D unclear. The V gene's germline CDR1 is MDHEN and CDR2 SYDVKM. The CDR3 length is 12 residues. V lost 1 base and J 5 bases, leaving 5 bases between the germline ends.

This chain joins TRBV28 and TRBJ1-1; D might be TRBD1 (6 bases). The CDR3 is 11 amino acids. CDR1 MDHEN and CDR2 SYDVKM come from the germline V gene. V was pared by 10 bases and J by 4 bases, with 10 bases between. CDR3 loop: CATRGFTEAFF. The CDR3 nucleotides read TGTGCCACCAGGGGCTTCACTGAAGCTTTCTTT.

The chain employs TRBV15 and TRBJ2-2; D is possibly TRBD1 (8 bases). The length of the CDR3 is 15 residues. Germline V gene sequence: CDR1 LNHNV, CDR2 YYDKDF (reference sequence). V was shortened by 8 bases and J by 4 bases, with 17 bases between the two germline ends. The CDR3 region is CATGYGGTGTGELFF. The CDR3 DNA sequence: TGTGCCACCGGATACGGGGGGACAGGCACCGGGGAGCTGTTTTTT.

The chain uses TRBV24-1 and TRBJ2-3; weak D call: TRBD2 (10 bases). Trimming removed 3 bases from V and 12 bases from J, with 33 bases in between. Per the germline V gene, CDR1 is KGHDR and CDR2 is SFDVKD. The CDR3 has 19 amino acids. CDR3 DNA: TGTGCCACCAGTGATCCGTCCCGGGACAGGGTCGGACTAGCGGAAACACAGTATTTT. This translates into CATSDPSRDRVGLAETQYF.

V and J are TRBV9 and TRBJ2-1, with unresolved D. Germline V lookup: CDR1 SGDLS, CDR2 YYNGEE. The CDR3 runs to 14 residues. Between the trimmed V and J ends, which lost 2 bases and 6 bases, there was a span of 12 bases. The DNA for the CDR3 is TGTGCCAGCAGCGTCGAGTTTGGCGGCAATGAGCAGTTCTTC. Its protein is CASSVEFGGNEQFF.

This clone appeared a single time. The rearrangement uses TRBV28 and TRBJ2-4, with D maybe TRBD1 (5 bases). The CDR3 is made up of 14 amino acids. Trimming left V 2 bases short and J 7 bases short, with 12 bases between. Germline loops: CDR1 MDHEN, CDR2 SYDVKM. The CDR3 loop reads CASSLRQGRNIQYF. Written as DNA, the CDR3 is TGTGCCAGCAGTTTAAGGCAGGGTCGTAACATTCAGTACTTC.

The chain carries TRBV6-5 and TRBJ1-1; 8 bases are shared with TRBD1. The CDR3 is made up of 14 amino acids. Germline values: CDR1 MNHEY, CDR2 SVGAGI. Trimming cost V 6 bases and J 1 base; bases outside gene matches: 4. The CDR3 coding sequence is TGTGCCAGCAGCTACAGGGGGAGGAACACTGAAGCTTTCTTT. Translation: CASSYRGRNTEAFF.

CDR3 sequence (DNA): TGTGCCAGCAGCCGTAGATTAGCTCAACACGCACGAAACACCATATATTTT. Its translation is CASSRRLAQHARNTIYF. J is TRBJ1-3 and V is TRBV21-1. TRBV21-1 is a recognized pseudogene. The CDR3 sequence is 17 residues long.